Following are 10 T cell receptor beta chains from one sample sequenced in a study of T cell responses to AZD1222 COVID-19 vaccine. TCRdb keeps only in-frame clones here, not all; method: immunoSEQ multiplex PCR. The table includes under 150,000 clones, approximately 94% detected once. This sample comprised peripheral blood, obtained on day 0 of AZD1222 vaccination. Source of these receptors: an adult in good health.

The gene calls are TRBV5-1 and TRBJ2-1; 10 bases align to TRBD1. Germline values: CDR1 SGHRS, CDR2 YFSETQ. The CDR3 runs 16 residues. Trimming removed 1 base from V and 8 bases from J; junction bases left unmatched: 9. The CDR3: CASSLNVGQGGHEQFF. For the CDR3, the DNA is TGCGCCAGCAGCTTGAATGTTGGACAGGGGGGCCATGAGCAGTTCTTC.

This sequence joins TRBV11-2 and TRBJ1-4; 11 positions match TRBD1. The V gene's germline CDR1 is SGHAT and CDR2 FQNNGV. The junction had 4 bases not matched to a gene; V was cut back by 5 bases and J by 8 bases. The CDR3 extends over 14 amino acids. In nucleotides, the CDR3 is TGTGCCAGCAGCCTGGACAGGGGGCGGGAAAAACTGTTTTTT. It yields the protein CASSLDRGREKLFF.

The chain joins TRBV6-5 to TRBJ1-5; 9 nucleotides line up with TRBD1. CDR3 length: 14 amino acids. Germline V gene sequence: CDR1 MNHEY, CDR2 SVGAGI. Germline trimming cut 6 bases from V and 4 bases from J; bases unmatched to any gene: 4. This CDR3 is CASRIGTGNQPQHF. The CDR3 DNA sequence: TGTGCCAGCAGAATAGGGACAGGGAATCAGCCCCAGCATTTT.

This clone showed up just once. This chain joins TRBV14 and TRBJ2-3; 9 nucleotides align to TRBD2. The ends lost 3 bases at V and 12 bases at J; junction bases unmatched: 4. The V gene's germline CDR1 is SGHDN and CDR2 FVKESK. The CDR3 has 12 residues. CDR3 bases: TGTGCCAGCAGCCACGGGACTAGCCCCCAGTATTTT. Protein: CASSHGTSPQYF.

The rearrangement links TRBV7-2 to TRBJ2-1; no clear D gene. The CDR3 covers 15 residues. Trimming stripped 3 bases from V and 0 bases from J, with 9 bases between. The V gene's germline CDR1 is SGHTA and CDR2 FQGNSA. The CDR3 region is CASSFGVSSYNEQFF. In DNA form, the CDR3 reads TGTGCCAGCAGCTTTGGGGTCAGCTCCTACAATGAGCAGTTCTTC.

This clone has a single count. The chain recombines TRBV9 with TRBJ2-3; the D gene could be TRBD1 or TRBD2 (5 bases each). The length of the CDR3 is 13 residues. V was pared by 0 bases and J by 6 bases, with 8 bases between. The germline CDR1 and CDR2 sequences are SGDLS and YYNGEE. Written as DNA, the CDR3 is TGTGCCAGCAGCGTAGGAGGGGCGGATACGCAGTATTTT. Protein sequence: CASSVGGADTQYF.

The rearrangement joins TRBV5-1 to TRBJ2-1; 8 nucleotides align to TRBD1. Germline V CDR1 and CDR2: SGHRS, YFSETQ. The junction had 2 bases not matched to a gene; V was cut back by 3 bases and J by 6 bases. CDR3 length equals 13 residues. The CDR3 region has the DNA TGCGCCAGCAGCTCCGGACAGGGCAATGAGCAGTTCTTC. This codes for CASSSGQGNEQFF.

The V and J genes are TRBV5-1 and TRBJ1-2; TRBD1 might be the D (6 bases). This CDR3 has 14 residues. The germline gives CDR1 SGHRS, CDR2 YFSETQ. V dropped 3 bases and J dropped 0 bases, with 9 bases sitting between them. The CDR3 loop is CASSWTVANYGYTF. The CDR3 DNA reads as TGCGCCAGCAGCTGGACAGTAGCTAACTATGGCTACACCTTC.

The chain links TRBV7-9 to TRBJ1-6; D is unresolved. Trimming pared 3 bases from V and 8 bases from J, leaving 11 bases between. Germline-derived CDR1 and CDR2 are SEHNR and FQNEAQ (reference sequence). The CDR3 spans 14 residues. This CDR3 reads CASSFPTTDSPLHF. For the CDR3, the DNA is TGTGCCAGCAGCTTCCCCACTACGGATTCACCCCTCCACTTT.

The chain uses TRBV19 and TRBJ1-1; the D gene is possibly TRBD1 (5 bases). The V end lost 4 bases, the J end lost 7 bases, and 19 bases lay between the germline ends. CDR1 and CDR2 (germline): LNHDA, SQIVND (reference sequence). This CDR3 spans 15 amino acids. The CDR3 spells CASSTSTGHRGEAFF. CDR3 nucleotide sequence: TGTGCCAGTAGTACCAGTACAGGCCATCGCGGTGAAGCTTTCTTT.